This TCR beta chain was captured in a study of cytomegalovirus exposure and HLA in healthy donors. In germline, CDR1 is SEHNR, CDR2 FQNEAQ (reference sequence). The CDR3 covers 15 residues. Trimming cost V 8 bases and J 5 bases, with 18 bases left between them. A multiplex PCR was run with 60 Vbeta primers and 13 Jbeta primers. TCRdb's table, derived via immunoSEQ multiplex PCR, lists solely in-frame clones and lacks some. Of approximately 100,000 clones in the sample, under 75% are singletons; the top ten hold over 0.95%. The source is a female donor in good health and CMV-seronegative. V gene TRBV7-9 combines with J gene TRBJ1-4; D gene uncertain. The sample consisted of PBMCs. The CDR3 DNA reads TGTGCCAGCGCCCTAAGTGGTCAGGAAAATGAAAAACTGTTTTTT. It translates to CASALSGQENEKLFF. Variable domain in full (rest from reference TRBV7-9 and TRBJ1-4): DTGVSQNPRHKITKRGQNVTFRCDPISEHNRLYWYRQTLGQGPEFLTYFQNEAQLEKSRLLSDRFSAERPKGSFSTLEIQRTEQGDSAMYLCASALSGQENEKLFFGSGTQLSVL.